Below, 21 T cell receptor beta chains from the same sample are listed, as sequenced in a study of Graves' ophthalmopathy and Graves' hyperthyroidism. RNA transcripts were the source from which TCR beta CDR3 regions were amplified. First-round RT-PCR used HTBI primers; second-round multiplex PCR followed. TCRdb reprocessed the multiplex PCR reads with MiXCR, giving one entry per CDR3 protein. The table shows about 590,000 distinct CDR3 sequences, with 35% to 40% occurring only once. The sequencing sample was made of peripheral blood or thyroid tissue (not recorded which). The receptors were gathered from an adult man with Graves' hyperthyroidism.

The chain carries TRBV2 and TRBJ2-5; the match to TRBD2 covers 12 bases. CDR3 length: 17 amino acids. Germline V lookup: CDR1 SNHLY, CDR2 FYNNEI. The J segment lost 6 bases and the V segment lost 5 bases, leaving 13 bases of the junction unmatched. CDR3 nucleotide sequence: TGTGCCAGCAGTTCACAGAGACTAGCGGGAGCCGAGCAGACCCAGTACTTC. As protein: CASSSQRLAGAEQTQYF.

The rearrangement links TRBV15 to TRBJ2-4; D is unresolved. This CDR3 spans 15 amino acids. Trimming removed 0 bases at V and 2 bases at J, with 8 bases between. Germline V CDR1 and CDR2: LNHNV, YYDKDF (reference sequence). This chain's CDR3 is CATSRDPGTKNIQYF. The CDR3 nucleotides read TGTGCCACCAGCAGAGATCCCGGCACCAAAAACATTCAGTACTTC.

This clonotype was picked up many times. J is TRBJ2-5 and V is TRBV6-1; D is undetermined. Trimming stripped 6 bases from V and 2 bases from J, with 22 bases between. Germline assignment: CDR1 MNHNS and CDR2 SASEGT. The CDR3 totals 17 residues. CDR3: CASSPLTVQGSQETQYF. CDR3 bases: TGTGCCAGCAGCCCCCTAACTGTCCAAGGATCTCAAGAGACCCAGTACTTC.

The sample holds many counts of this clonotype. The CDR3 here is CASNSRGQDNSPLHF. CDR3 sequence (DNA): TGTGCCAGTAATAGCAGGGGGCAAGATAATTCACCCCTCCACTTT. The chain links TRBV19 to TRBJ1-6; 8 bases are a match to TRBD1. Per the germline V gene, CDR1 is LNHDA and CDR2 is SQIVND (reference sequence). Trimming took 7 bases from V and 5 from J; bases not matched to a gene: 7. The CDR3 loop spans 15 amino acids.

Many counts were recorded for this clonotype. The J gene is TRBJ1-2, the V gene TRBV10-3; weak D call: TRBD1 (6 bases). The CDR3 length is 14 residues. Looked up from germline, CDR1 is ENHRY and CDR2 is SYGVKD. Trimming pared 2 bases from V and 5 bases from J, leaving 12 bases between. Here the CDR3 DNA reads TGTGCCATCAGTGAGACCAGGGGCCGATATGGCTACACCTTC. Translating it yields CAISETRGRYGYTF.

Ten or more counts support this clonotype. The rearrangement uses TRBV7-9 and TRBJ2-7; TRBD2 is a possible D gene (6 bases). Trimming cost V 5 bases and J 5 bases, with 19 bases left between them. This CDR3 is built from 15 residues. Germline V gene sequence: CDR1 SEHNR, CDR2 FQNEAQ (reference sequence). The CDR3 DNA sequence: TGTGCCAGCAGCACTCCCGGGACTGACCGCGACGAGCAGTACTTC. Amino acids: CASSTPGTDRDEQYF.

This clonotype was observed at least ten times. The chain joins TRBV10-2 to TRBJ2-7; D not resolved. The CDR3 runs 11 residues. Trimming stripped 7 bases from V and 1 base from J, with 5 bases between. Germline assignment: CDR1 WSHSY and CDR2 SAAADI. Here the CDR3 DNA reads TGCGCCAGCATGCAGTCCTACGAGCAGTACTTC. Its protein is CASMQSYEQYF.

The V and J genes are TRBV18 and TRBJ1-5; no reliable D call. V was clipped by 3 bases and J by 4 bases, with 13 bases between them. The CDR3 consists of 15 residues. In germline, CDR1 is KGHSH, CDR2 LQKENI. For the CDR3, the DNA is TGTGCCAGCTCACCCCTGTCAACGGGGAATCAGCCCCAGCATTTT. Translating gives CASSPLSTGNQPQHF.

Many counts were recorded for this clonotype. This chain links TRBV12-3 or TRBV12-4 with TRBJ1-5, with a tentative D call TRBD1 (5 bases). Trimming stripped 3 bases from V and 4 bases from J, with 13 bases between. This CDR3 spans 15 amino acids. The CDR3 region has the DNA TGTGCCAGCAGTTTCCGCGACAGTAAAAATCAGCCCCAGCATTTT. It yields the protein CASSFRDSKNQPQHF.

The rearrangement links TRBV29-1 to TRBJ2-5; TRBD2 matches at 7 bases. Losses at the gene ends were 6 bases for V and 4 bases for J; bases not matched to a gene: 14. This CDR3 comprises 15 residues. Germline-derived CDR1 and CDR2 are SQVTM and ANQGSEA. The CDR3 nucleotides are TGCAGCGTGGAGGAATCGGGAGGTCCGGGAGAGACCCAGTACTTC. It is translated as CSVEESGGPGETQYF.

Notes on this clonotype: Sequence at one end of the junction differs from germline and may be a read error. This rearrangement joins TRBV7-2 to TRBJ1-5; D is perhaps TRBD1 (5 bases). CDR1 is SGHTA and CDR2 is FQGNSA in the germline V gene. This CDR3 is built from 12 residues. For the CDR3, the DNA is TGTGCCAGCAGCTTGGAGGGGCAGCCCCAGCGTTTT. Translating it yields CASSLEGQPQRF.

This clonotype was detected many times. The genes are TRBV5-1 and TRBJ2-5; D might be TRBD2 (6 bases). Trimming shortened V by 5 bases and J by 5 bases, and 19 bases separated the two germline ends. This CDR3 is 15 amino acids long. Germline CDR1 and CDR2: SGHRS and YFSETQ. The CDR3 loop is CASRIGWGEGETQYF. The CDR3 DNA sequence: TGCGCCAGCAGGATTGGCTGGGGGGAAGGGGAGACCCAGTACTTC. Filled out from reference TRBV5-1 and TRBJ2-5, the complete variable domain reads KAGVTQTPRYLIKTRGQQVTLSCSPISGHRSVSWYQQTPGQGLQFLFEYFSETQRNKGNFPGRFSGRQFSNSRSEMNVSTLELGDSALYLCASRIGWGEGETQYFGPGTRLLVL.

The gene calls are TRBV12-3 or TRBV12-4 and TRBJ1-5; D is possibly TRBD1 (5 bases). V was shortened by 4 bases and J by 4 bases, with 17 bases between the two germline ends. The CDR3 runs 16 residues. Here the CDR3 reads CASSSFGAPLNQPQHF. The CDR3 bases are TGTGCCAGCAGTTCGTTCGGGGCTCCCCTGAATCAGCCCCAGCATTTT.

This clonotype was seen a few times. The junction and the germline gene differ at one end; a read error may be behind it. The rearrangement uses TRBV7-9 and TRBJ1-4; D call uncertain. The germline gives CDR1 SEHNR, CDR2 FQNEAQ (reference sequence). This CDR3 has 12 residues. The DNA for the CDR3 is TGCGCCAGCGGCTTGACTAATGAAAAACTGTTTTTT. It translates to CASGLTNEKLFF.

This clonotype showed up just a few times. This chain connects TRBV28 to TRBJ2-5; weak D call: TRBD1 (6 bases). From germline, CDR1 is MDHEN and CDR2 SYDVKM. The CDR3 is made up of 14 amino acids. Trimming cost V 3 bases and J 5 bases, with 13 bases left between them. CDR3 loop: CASSFSGVGETQYF. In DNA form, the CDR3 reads TGTGCCAGCAGTTTCTCAGGGGTCGGGGAGACCCAGTACTTC.

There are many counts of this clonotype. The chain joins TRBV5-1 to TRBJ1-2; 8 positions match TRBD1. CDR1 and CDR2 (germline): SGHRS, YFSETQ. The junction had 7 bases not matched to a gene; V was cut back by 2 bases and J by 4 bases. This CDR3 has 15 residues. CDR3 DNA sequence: TGCGCCAGCAGCTTTCTGGACAGGGATGCCTATGGCTACACCTTC. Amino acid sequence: CASSFLDRDAYGYTF.

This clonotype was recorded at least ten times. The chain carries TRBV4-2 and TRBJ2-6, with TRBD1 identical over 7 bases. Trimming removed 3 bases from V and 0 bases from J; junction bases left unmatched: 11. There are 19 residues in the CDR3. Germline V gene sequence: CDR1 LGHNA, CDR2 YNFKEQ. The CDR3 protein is CASSQGPGTVVSGANVLTF. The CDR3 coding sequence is TGTGCCAGCAGCCAGGGTCCCGGGACAGTTGTCTCTGGGGCCAACGTCCTGACTTTC.

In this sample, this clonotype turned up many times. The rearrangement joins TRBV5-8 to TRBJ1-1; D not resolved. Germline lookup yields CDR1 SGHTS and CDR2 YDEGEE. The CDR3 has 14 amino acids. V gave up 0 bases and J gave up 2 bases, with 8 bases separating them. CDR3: CASSLARINTEAFF. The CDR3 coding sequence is TGTGCCAGCAGCTTGGCCCGGATCAACACTGAAGCTTTCTTT.

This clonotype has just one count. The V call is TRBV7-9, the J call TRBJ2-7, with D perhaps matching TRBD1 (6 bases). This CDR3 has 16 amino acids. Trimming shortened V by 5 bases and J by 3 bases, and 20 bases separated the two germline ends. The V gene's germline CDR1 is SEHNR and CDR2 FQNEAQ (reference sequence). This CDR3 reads CASSVSRAGECYEQYF. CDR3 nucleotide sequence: TGTGCCAGCAGCGTTAGTCGGGCAGGGGAGTGCTACGAGCAGTACTTC.

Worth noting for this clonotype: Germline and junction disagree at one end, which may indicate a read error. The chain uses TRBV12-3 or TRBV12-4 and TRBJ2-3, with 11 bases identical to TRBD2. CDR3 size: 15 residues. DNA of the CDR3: TGTGCCAGCGGGGGACTAGCGGACAGCACAGATACGCCGTATTTT. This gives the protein CASGGLADSTDTPYF.

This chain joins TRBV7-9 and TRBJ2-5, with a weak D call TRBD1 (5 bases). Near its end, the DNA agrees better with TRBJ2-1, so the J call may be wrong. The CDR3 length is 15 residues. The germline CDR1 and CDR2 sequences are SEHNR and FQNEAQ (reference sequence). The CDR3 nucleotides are TGTGCCAGCAGCTTAGCAGCAATCCGGGCAGGGGAGCAGTTCTTC. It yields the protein CASSLAAIRAGEQFF.